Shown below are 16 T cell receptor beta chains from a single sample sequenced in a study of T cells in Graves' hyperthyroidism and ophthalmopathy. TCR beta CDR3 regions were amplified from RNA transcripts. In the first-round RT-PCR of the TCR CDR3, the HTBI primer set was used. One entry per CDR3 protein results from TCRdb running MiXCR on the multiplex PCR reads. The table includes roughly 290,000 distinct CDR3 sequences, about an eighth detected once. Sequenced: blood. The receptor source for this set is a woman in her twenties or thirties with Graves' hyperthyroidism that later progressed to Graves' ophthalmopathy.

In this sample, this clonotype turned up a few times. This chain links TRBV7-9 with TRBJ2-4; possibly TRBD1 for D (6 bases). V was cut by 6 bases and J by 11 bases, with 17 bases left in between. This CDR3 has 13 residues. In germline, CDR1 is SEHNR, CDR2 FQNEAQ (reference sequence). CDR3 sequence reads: CASSSAGQLFQYF. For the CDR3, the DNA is TGTGCCAGCAGTAGCGCCGGACAGCTCTTTCAGTACTTC.

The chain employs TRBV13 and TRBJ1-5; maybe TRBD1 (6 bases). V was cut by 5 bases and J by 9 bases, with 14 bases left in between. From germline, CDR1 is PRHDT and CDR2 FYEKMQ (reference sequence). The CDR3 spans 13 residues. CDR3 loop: CASSPRRGWPQHF. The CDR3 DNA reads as TGTGCCAGCAGCCCACGTAGGGGGTGGCCCCAGCATTTT.

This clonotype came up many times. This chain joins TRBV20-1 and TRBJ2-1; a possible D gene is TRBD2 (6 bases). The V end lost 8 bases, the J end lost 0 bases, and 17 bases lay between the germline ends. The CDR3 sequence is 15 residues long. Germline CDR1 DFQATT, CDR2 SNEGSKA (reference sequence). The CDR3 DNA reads TGCAGTCCGACGGGGGAACGGGACTCCTACAATGAGCAGTTCTTC. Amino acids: CSPTGERDSYNEQFF.

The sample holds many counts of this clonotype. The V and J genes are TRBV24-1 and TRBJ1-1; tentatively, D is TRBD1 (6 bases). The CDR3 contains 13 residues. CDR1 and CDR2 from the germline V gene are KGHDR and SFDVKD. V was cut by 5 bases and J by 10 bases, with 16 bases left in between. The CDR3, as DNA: TGTGCCACCAGTGCCCCGGGAGGGGGGCGAGCTTTCTTT. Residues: CATSAPGGGRAFF.

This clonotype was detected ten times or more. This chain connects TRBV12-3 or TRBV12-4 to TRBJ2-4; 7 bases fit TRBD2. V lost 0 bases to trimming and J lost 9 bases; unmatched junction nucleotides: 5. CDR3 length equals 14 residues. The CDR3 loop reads CASSLAGGEIIQYF. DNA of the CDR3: TGTGCCAGCAGTTTAGCGGGGGGGGAGATCATTCAGTACTTC.

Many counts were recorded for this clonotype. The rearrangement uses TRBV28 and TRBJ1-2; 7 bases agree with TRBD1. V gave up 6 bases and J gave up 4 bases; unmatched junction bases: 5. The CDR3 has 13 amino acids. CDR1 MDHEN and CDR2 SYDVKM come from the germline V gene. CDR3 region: CASSPDRFYGYTF. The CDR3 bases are TGTGCCAGCAGCCCGGACAGGTTCTATGGCTACACCTTC.

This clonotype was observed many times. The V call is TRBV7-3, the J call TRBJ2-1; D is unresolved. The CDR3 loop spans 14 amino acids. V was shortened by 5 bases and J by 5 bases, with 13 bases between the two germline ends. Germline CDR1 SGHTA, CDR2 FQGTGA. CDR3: CASSPGRSDNEQFF. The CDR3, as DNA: TGTGCCAGCAGCCCCGGACGGTCCGACAATGAGCAGTTCTTC.

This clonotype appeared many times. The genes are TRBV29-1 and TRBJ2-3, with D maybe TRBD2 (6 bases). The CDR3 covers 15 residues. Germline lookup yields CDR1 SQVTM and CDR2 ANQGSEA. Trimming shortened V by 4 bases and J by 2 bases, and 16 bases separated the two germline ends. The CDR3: CSVVRPSAYTDTQYF. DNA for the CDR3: TGCAGCGTTGTTAGGCCTAGCGCCTACACAGATACGCAGTATTTT.

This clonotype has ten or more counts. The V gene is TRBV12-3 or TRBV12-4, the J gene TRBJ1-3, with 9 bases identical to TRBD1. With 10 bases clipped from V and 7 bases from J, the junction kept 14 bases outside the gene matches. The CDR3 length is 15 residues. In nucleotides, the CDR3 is TGTGCCACCACCCCCGCCGGGACAGGGCGGAACACCATATATTTT. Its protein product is CATTPAGTGRNTIYF.

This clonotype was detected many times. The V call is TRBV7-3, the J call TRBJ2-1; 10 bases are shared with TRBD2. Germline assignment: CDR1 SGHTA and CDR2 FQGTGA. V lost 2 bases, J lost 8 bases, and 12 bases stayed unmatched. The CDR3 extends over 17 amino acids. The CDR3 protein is CASSLGIVASGRDEQFF. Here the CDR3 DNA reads TGTGCCAGCAGCTTAGGCATTGTGGCTAGCGGGAGAGATGAGCAGTTCTTC.

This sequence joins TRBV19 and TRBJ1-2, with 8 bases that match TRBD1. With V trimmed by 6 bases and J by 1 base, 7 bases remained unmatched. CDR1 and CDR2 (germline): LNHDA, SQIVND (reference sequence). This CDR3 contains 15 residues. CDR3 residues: CASRTGTGVNYGYTF. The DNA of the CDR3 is TGTGCCAGTAGGACCGGGACAGGAGTTAACTATGGCTACACCTTC.

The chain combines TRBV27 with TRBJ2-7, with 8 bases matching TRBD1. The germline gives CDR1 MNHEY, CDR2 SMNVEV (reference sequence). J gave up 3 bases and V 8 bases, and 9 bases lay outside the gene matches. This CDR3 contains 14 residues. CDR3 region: CASVKTGEFYEQYF. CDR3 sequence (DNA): TGTGCCAGCGTAAAGACAGGGGAGTTCTACGAGCAGTACTTC.

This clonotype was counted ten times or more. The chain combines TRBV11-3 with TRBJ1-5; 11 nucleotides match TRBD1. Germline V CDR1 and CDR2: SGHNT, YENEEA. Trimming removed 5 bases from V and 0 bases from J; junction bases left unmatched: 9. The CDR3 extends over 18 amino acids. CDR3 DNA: TGTGCCAGCAGCCTACGGGACAGGGGGGAACTTAGCAATCAGCCCCAGCATTTT. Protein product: CASSLRDRGELSNQPQHF.

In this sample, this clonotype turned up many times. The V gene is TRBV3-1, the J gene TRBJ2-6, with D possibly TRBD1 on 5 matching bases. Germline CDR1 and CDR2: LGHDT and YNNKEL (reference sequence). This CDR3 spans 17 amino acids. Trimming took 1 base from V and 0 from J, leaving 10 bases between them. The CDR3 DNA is TGTGCCAGCAGCCAAGGGGGCTCAACCTCTGGGGCCAACGTCCTGACTTTC. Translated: CASSQGGSTSGANVLTF.

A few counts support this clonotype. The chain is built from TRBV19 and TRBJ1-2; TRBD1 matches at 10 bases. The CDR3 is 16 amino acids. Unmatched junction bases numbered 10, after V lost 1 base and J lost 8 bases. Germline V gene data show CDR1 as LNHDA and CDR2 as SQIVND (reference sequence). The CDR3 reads CASSIAPGTGVGGYTF. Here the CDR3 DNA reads TGTGCCAGTAGTATAGCCCCTGGGACAGGGGTCGGAGGCTACACCTTC.

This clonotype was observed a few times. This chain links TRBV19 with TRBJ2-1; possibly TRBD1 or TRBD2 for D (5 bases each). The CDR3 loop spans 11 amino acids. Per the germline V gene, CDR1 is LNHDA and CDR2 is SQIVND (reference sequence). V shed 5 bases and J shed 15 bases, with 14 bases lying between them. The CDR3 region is CASSSNGARFF. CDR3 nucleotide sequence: TGTGCCAGTAGTTCCAACGGGGCCCGGTTCTTC.